The 8 T cell receptor beta chains listed next were all sequenced from one sample in a study of T cell clonality in common variable immunodeficiency. The assay was immunoSEQ multiplex PCR, and TCRdb's table has in-frame clones only and misses some. In total the sample includes about 42,000 clones, none of them seen once. Source material: peripheral blood mononuclear cells. These receptors were collected from a person aged 18-69 years in good health.

This clone appeared many times. The read comes to an end 3 residues before the CDR3 does, leaving the germline J gene to fill in the end. In the same sample, other DNA sequences code for this CDR3. This chain uses TRBV28 with TRBJ2-7; D call uncertain. The CDR3 is 11 residues long. Trimming cost V 7 bases and J 1 base, with 5 bases left between them. Germline-derived CDR1 and CDR2 are MDHEN and SYDVKM. CDR3 DNA, as far as it was read: TGTGCCAGCACCAATTCCTACGAG. Its translation: CASTNSYE. The whole CDR3 protein is CASTNSYEQYF.

In its sample, this clone was seen many times. Coverage ceases 3 residues before the CDR3 finishes, and the germline J gene fills in the end. Other DNA sequences in this specimen translate into the identical CDR3. The chain has TRBV19 and TRBJ2-5, with D hard to call. CDR3 length: 14 amino acids. Germline CDR1 LNHDA, CDR2 SQIVND (reference sequence). V gave up 5 bases and J gave up 7 bases, with 17 bases separating them. The covered CDR3 bases are TGTGCCAGTAGTGCCTCCAGGCCCCCAGGGACC. Residues: CASSASRPPGT. In full, the CDR3 reads CASSASRPPGTQYF. The full variable domain, with the rest looked up from reference TRBV19 and TRBJ2-5, is DGGITQSPKYLFRKEGQNVTLSCEQNLNHDAMYWYRQDPGQGLRLIYYSQIVNDFQKGDIAEGYSVSREKKESFPLTVTSAQKNPTAFYLCASSASRPPGTQYFGPGTRLLVL.

Ten or more counts support this clone. The CDR3 is CSKLAGTSSYNEQFF. The CDR3 DNA, read in part, is TGCAGCAAACTAGCGGGGACCAGCTCCTACAATGAG. V is TRBV20-1 and J is TRBJ2-1, with 10 bases lining up with TRBD2. The sequenced fragment ends 3 residues before the CDR3 boundary, so the rest is inferred from the germline J gene. The CDR3 covers 15 residues. Germline V lookup: CDR1 DFQATT, CDR2 SNEGSKA (reference sequence).

In the case of this clone: A much larger clone sits a single nucleotide away, making a read error possible. The read gets to within 3 residues of the CDR3 end, and the germline J gene fills in the rest. The chain couples TRBV30 to TRBJ1-4; TRBD1 aligns across 9 bases. The CDR3 runs to 14 residues. Germline CDR1 reads GTSNPN; CDR2 reads SVGIG (reference sequence). CDR3 sequence: CAWSTGQGRSPLFF. CDR3 DNA, as far as it was read: TGTGCCTGGAGTACCGGACAGGGGAGGTCACCA.

This clone was found a few times. The read falls 3 residues short of the CDR3 end, and the missing part is taken from the germline J gene. The rearrangement uses TRBV10-2 and TRBJ1-4; the D is unclear. The V end was cut by 3 bases, the J end by 1 base, with 9 bases between. This CDR3 contains 15 residues. Germline CDR1 reads WSHSY; CDR2 reads SAAADI. This CDR3 reads CASSDPSVTNEKLFF. The part of the CDR3 DNA that was read is TGCGCCAGCAGTGACCCCTCCGTAACTAATGAAAAA.

This clone was seen repeatedly, ten times or more. The CDR3 end falls 3 residues outside the read, so it is completed with the germline J gene. The rearrangement links TRBV19 to TRBJ2-7; possibly TRBD1 for D (5 bases). The CDR3 covers 14 residues. Germline-derived CDR1 and CDR2 are LNHDA and SQIVND (reference sequence). V lost 6 bases and J lost 0, with 12 bases in between. Partial CDR3 DNA: TGTGCCAGTAGGGCTTCAGGGAACTCCTACGAG. Translation: CASRASGNSYE. The entire CDR3 sequence reads CASRASGNSYEQYF.

This clone was found a few times. The CDR3 goes on 3 residues after the read ends, and that part is filled in from the germline J gene. V gene TRBV19 combines with J gene TRBJ1-2; TRBD1 agrees at 9 bases. Germline V CDR1 and CDR2: LNHDA, SQIVND (reference sequence). This CDR3 region has 17 residues. The CDR3 spells CASSIAGWGQGLGDYTF. Incomplete CDR3 DNA: TGTGCCAGTAGTATAGCGGGCTGGGGACAGGGCCTCGGCGAC. Complete variable domain (other parts from reference TRBV19 and TRBJ1-2): DGGITQSPKYLFRKEGQNVTLSCEQNLNHDAMYWYRQDPGQGLRLIYYSQIVNDFQKGDIAEGYSVSREKKESFPLTVTSAQKNPTAFYLCASSIAGWGQGLGDYTFGSGTRLTVV.

CDR3 bases read: TGTGCCAGCAGCTTAGGACAGGGTGCCTATGGT. Protein: CASSLGQGAYG. In full, the CDR3 reads CASSLGQGAYGQYF. The chain couples TRBV7-2 to TRBJ2-4; 7 bases fit TRBD1. Sequencing ends 3 residues short of the CDR3 end; the germline J gene provides the rest. The CDR3 is made up of 14 amino acids. Per the germline V gene, CDR1 is SGHTA and CDR2 is FQGNSA.